The rows below give T cell receptor beta chains drawn from one sample of a study of cytomegalovirus exposure and HLA in healthy donors. TCRdb keeps only in-frame clones here, not all; method: immunoSEQ multiplex PCR. The sample holds 150,000 or so clones, approximately 79% seen once. What was sequenced was PBMCs. The receptors stem from a male donor in good health and CMV-seronegative. Both conserved end residues are part of each CDR3. The D gene is left open where the match is weak. Rows give clone size only sometimes, using once, few, many, or a class for an expanded clone.

DNA,CDR3,V,J,D,size
TGTGCCAGCAGCGTAGGGGGCGGGGACACTGAAGCTTTCTTT,CASSVGGGDTEAFF,TRBV9,TRBJ1-1,.,.
TGTGCCAGCAGCTTAGAGGTGGAGGGGACTGAAGCTTTCTTT,CASSLEVEGTEAFF,TRBV7-8,TRBJ1-1,.,few
TGCAGCGTTAAAACAGGGGACACTGAAGCTTTCTTT,CSVKTGDTEAFF,TRBV29-1,TRBJ1-1,TRBD1,.
TGTGCCAGCAGCCGACACGGGACAGGAGGCACAGATACGCAGTATTTT,CASSRHGTGGTDTQYF,TRBV6-6,TRBJ2-3,TRBD1,.
TGTGCCAGCAGCGGACAGAGAGAGACCCAGTACTTC,CASSGQRETQYF,TRBV2,TRBJ2-5,.,.
TGTGCCATCAGAGCCGGGACAGGGAATGAAAAACTGTTTTTT,CAIRAGTGNEKLFF,TRBV10-3,TRBJ1-4,TRBD1,.
TGTGCCAGCAGCCAGGGACTAGCGGGGGGCCACTACAATGAGCAGTTCTTC,CASSQGLAGGHYNEQFF,TRBV7-9,TRBJ2-1,TRBD2,.
TGTGCCAGCTCACCGGCGGGGGACAGGGTGGTATCTTTCTTT,CASSPAGDRVVSFF,TRBV18,TRBJ1-1,TRBD1,.
TGTGCCAGCTCTAGCGGGGGGGCCCGAGATACGCAGTATTTT,CASSSGGARDTQYF,TRBV6-6,TRBJ2-3,TRBD2,.
TGTGCCAGCAGCCCGCAGGATCGCACCTACAATGAGCAGTTCTTC,CASSPQDRTYNEQFF,TRBV11-3,TRBJ2-1,.,.